This T cell receptor beta chain was recorded in a study of graft-versus-host responses after intestinal transplantation. Study overall: Following induction with anti-thymocyte globulin, all recipients were given tacrolimus and steroids for two to three years.

Points from the study as a whole: Allograft graft-versus-host to host-versus-graft clonal ratios ran high in patients with graft-donor T cell macrochimerism. Researchers found GvH clones in recipient marrow, and some showed up first in ileum or blood.

This CDR3 has 16 residues. Trimming took 0 bases from V and 0 from J, leaving 9 bases between them. The germline V gene has CDR1 KGHSH and CDR2 LQKENI. In the case of this clone: Its antigen remains unknown.

The table came from immunoSEQ multiplex PCR; TCRdb's copy has only in-frame clones and leaves some out. The data show about 4,500 clones, roughly 70% seen once. Graft material was processed, releasing intraepithelial and lamina propria lymphocytes. This receptor was obtained from a human patient who received an intestinal transplant, so some T cells may come from the graft donor. This sequence joins TRBV18 and TRBJ2-1, with D tentatively TRBD2 (5 bases). Source: ileum tissue, taken approximately 350 days after intestinal transplantation. This chain's CDR3 is CASSPPRGSSYNEQFF. As DNA, the CDR3 is TGTGCCAGCTCACCACCTCGAGGGAGCTCCTACAATGAGCAGTTCTTC.